The clone carrying this T cell receptor (beta chain) has only a few counts. V lost 6 bases and J 7 bases, leaving 18 bases between the germline ends. CDR3 length: 14 residues. Drawn at first hyperthyroidism diagnosis, the blood sample preceded any ophthalmopathy symptoms. The sample belongs to a study of T cells in Graves' hyperthyroidism and ophthalmopathy. RNA transcripts yielded amplified TCR beta CDR3 regions. First-round RT-PCR with HTBI primers amplified the TCR CDR3 region. From the multiplex PCR reads, TCRdb called clonotypes with MiXCR, one entry per CDR3 protein. The sample includes some 350,000 distinct CDR3 sequences, roughly 14% of them seen just once.

The specimen sequenced was blood. This receptor was taken from a woman aged 18 to 35 with Graves' hyperthyroidism that later progressed to Graves' ophthalmopathy. J is TRBJ1-2 and V is TRBV12-3 or TRBV12-4; tentative D call: TRBD1 (5 bases). CDR3 DNA: TGTGCCAGCAGCTCCACAGGCCTACTCGGTGGCTACACCTTC. Its protein product is CASSSTGLLGGYTF.